The rows below give T cell receptor beta chains drawn from one sample of a study of long-term antiretroviral therapy in people with HIV. Here immunoSEQ multiplex PCR was the method, and the copy in TCRdb shows in-frame clones only, minus some. This table holds about 50,000 clones, under 90% found once. The sequencing here drew on unsorted PBMCs, taken 0.8 years after starting antiretroviral therapy. The receptors here all came from a woman younger than 30 with HIV. Each CDR3 is given with its conserved first and last residue. The D gene is left open where the match is weak. Size is omitted from some rows. Given values are once, few, many or a class for expanded clones.

V gene	clone size	D gene	J gene	CDR3 DNA	CDR3 protein
TRBV11-3	.	TRBD1	TRBJ2-7	TGTGCCAGCAGCTTAACCGGGACAGGGAGCTACGAGCAGTACTTC	CASSLTGTGSYEQYF
TRBV7-2	.	TRBD1	TRBJ2-5	TGTGCCAGCCGACAGGGTGGGAGTATCCAAGAGACCCAGTACTTC	CASRQGGSIQETQYF
TRBV5-1	.	TRBD1	TRBJ2-1	TGCGCCAGCAGCTTGATGGGGACAGGTATACGCAATGAGCAGTTCTTC	CASSLMGTGIRNEQFF
TRBV7-2	.	.	TRBJ2-3	TGTGCCAGCAGCTTAGTGGCAGGAACCAGCACAGATACGCAGTATTTT	CASSLVAGTSTDTQYF
TRBV7-9	.	.	TRBJ2-5	TGTGCCAGCAGCTTATTAGGCGGGGAGATACAAGAGACCCAGTACTTC	CASSLLGGEIQETQYF
TRBV4-1	.	TRBD2	TRBJ2-4	TGCGCCAGCAGCCAGGGATCACTAGCGGGGACTGTCTTAGCCAAAAACATTCAGTACTTC	CASSQGSLAGTVLAKNIQYF
TRBV27	.	TRBD2	TRBJ2-3	TGTGCCAGCACATTAGCGGGGGGCACAGATACGCAGTATTTT	CASTLAGGTDTQYF
TRBV5-6	.	.	TRBJ2-1	TGTGCCAGCAGCTTGGGGGTCAGAACTAGGAGTGAGCAGTTCTTC	CASSLGVRTRSEQFF
TRBV15	once	.	TRBJ2-2	TGTGCCACCAGCCCTACTAGGCGGGTGGTTCGGTCCGGGGAGCTGTTTTTT	CATSPTRRVVRSGELFF
TRBV4-3	.	.	TRBJ1-1	TGCGCCAGCAGCCAGAACACTGAAGCTTTCTTT	CASSQNTEAFF
TRBV7-3	few	.	TRBJ2-7	TGTGCCAGCAGCCCCAACGCTGTAGCCGAGCAGTACTTC	CASSPNAVAEQYF
TRBV13	.	.	TRBJ2-1	TGTGCCAGCAGCTTAAGAGGCGTGAATGAGCAGTTCTTC	CASSLRGVNEQFF
TRBV28	.	.	TRBJ1-1	TGTGCCAGCAGATACAGGGCCCACACTGAAGCTTTCTTT	CASRYRAHTEAFF
TRBV9	few	.	TRBJ2-7	TGTGCCAGCAGCGTAGCGGTAGTTTCCTACGAGCAGTACTTC	CASSVAVVSYEQYF
TRBV7-3	.	TRBD2	TRBJ2-1	TGTGCCAGCAGCTTTTGTCGCCTGGGACTAACTACTTACAATGAGCAGTTCTTC	CASSFCRLGLTTYNEQFF
TRBV9	.	TRBD2	TRBJ2-5	TGTGCCAGCAGCCGCGAACCCCCGACTAGCGGGAGGTCGGAGACCCAGTACTTC	CASSREPPTSGRSETQYF
TRBV28	.	.	TRBJ1-2	TGTGCCACCTCAGGGCTGGGTGGCTACACCTTC	CATSGLGGYTF
TRBV6-5	.	.	TRBJ1-2	TGTGCCAGCAGTTACTCGATGGGGGGTAGAGAGGGCTACACCTTC	CASSYSMGGREGYTF
TRBV9	few	.	TRBJ1-1	TGTGCCAGCAGCGTAGTGGGAGGGAACACTGAAGCTTTCTTT	CASSVVGGNTEAFF
TRBV5-6	.	.	TRBJ2-2	TGTGCCAGCAGCTTGCTGGGGCGGGGCACCGGGGAGCTGTTTTTT	CASSLLGRGTGELFF
TRBV7-8	.	.	TRBJ2-7	TGTGCCAGCAGCTTCAATGGAGCTAACTACGAGCAGTACTTC	CASSFNGANYEQYF
TRBV28	once	.	TRBJ2-7	TGTGCCAGCATCCTAGAGTATGGGACCACATACGAGCAGTACTTC	CASILEYGTTYEQYF
TRBV7-7	.	TRBD2	TRBJ2-1	TGTGCTAGCAGCTTAGCTGGGACTAGCGACAATGAGCAGTTCTTC	CASSLAGTSDNEQFF
TRBV7-2	.	.	TRBJ2-1	TGTGCCAGCAGCACGAAGATTTCCGGCAATGAGCAGTTCTTC	CASSTKISGNEQFF
TRBV29-1	.	.	TRBJ1-4	TGCAGCGCCAATCAGGAAACTAATGAAAAACTGTTTTTT	CSANQETNEKLFF
TRBV28	.	TRBD1	TRBJ2-3	TGTGCCAGCAGTACGACAGGGAGCGATACGCAGTATTTT	CASSTTGSDTQYF
TRBV27	.	.	TRBJ2-7	TGTGCCAGCAGTTCCCACTACGAGCAGTACTTC	CASSSHYEQYF
TRBV27	.	.	TRBJ1-1	TGTGCCAGCAGTTTGGGGGGTAACACTGAAGCTTTCTTT	CASSLGGNTEAFF
TRBV6-1	.	.	TRBJ2-7	TGTGCCAGCAGGAGTGTCAGCTCCTACGAGCAGTACTTC	CASRSVSSYEQYF
TRBV27	.	TRBD2	TRBJ2-1	TGTGCCAGCAGTCCGGGACTAGCGGGAGGGCCCTTATACAATGAGCAGTTCTTC	CASSPGLAGGPLYNEQFF
TRBV14	.	.	TRBJ2-1	TGTGCCAGCAGCCTGGGCGGCGAGCAGTTCTTC	CASSLGGEQFF
TRBV5-1	once	TRBD1	TRBJ2-7	TGCGCCAGCAGCCCAACCCGGGGACAGGGTACCACGCAAGGCTACGAGCAGTACTTC	CASSPTRGQGTTQGYEQYF
TRBV5-5	.	.	TRBJ2-1	TGTGCCAGCAGCCGAGGGTACAATGAGCAGTTCTTC	CASSRGYNEQFF
TRBV5-6	.	TRBD2	TRBJ2-3	TGTGCCAGCAGCTCGACTAGCGGGAGGGTCGTTGCTGCAGATACGCAGTATTTT	CASSSTSGRVVAADTQYF
TRBV15	.	TRBD1	TRBJ1-4	TGTGCCACCAGCAGAGATTGGACAGGGGATGAAAAACTGTTTTTT	CATSRDWTGDEKLFF
TRBV5-8	.	TRBD2	TRBJ2-2	TGTGCCAGCAGCTTCCTAGCGGGAGTTGACACCGGGGAGCTGTTTTTT	CASSFLAGVDTGELFF
TRBV20-1	.	.	TRBJ2-7	TGCAGTGCTCTGTATTTGGTCGGGCAGTACTTC	CSALYLVGQYF